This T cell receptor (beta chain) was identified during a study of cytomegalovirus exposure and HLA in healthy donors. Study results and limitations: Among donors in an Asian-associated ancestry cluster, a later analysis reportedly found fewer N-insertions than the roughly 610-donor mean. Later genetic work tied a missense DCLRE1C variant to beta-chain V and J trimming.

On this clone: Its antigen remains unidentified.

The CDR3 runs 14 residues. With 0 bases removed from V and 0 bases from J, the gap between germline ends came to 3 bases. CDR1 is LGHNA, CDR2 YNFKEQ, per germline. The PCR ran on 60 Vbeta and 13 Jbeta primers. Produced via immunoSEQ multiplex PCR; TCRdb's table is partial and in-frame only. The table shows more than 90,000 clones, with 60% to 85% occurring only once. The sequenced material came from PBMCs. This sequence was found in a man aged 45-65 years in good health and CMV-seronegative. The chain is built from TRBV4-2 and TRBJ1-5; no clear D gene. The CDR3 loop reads CASSQDYSNQPQHF. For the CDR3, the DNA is TGTGCCAGCAGCCAAGATTATAGCAATCAGCCCCAGCATTTT.